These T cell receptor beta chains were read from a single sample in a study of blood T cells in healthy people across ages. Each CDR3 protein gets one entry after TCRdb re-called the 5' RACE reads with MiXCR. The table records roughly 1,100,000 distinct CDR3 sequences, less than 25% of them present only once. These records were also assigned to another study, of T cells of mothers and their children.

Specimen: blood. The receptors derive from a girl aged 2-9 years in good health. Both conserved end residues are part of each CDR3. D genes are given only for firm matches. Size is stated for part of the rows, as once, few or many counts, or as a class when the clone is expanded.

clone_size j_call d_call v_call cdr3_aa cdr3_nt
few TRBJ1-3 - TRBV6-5 CATKQGFSGNTIYF TGTGCCACCAAGCAGGGGTTCTCTGGAAACACCATATATTTT
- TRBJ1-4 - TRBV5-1 CASKFATNEKLFF TGCGCCAGCAAGTTTGCAACTAATGAAAAACTGTTTTTT
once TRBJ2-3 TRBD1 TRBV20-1 CSARQRQGMRDTQYF TGCAGTGCTAGACAGAGACAGGGAATGAGAGATACGCAGTATTTT
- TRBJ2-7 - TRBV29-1 CSVNVGHGTYEQYF TGCAGCGTCAACGTAGGACATGGAACCTACGAGCAGTACTTC
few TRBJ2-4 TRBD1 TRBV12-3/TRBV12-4 CASLAGTGRNDIQYF TGTGCCAGTCTGGCCGGGACAGGGAGAAATGACATTCAGTACTTC
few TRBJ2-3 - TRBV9 CASSQPGHTDTQYF TGTGCCAGCAGCCAGCCGGGGCACACAGATACGCAGTATTTT
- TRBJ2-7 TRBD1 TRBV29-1 CSVDGQGYEQYF TGCAGCGTTGACGGACAGGGATACGAGCAGTACTTC
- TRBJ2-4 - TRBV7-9 CASSLSGLAKNIQYF TGTGCCAGCAGCTTATCCGGTCTAGCCAAAAACATTCAGTACTTC
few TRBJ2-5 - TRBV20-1 CSAEDSSWGRRGF TGCAGTGCTGAAGACTCATCCTGGGGCCGAAGGGGCTTC
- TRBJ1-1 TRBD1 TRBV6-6 CASSHTPDRGTTEALF TGTGCCAGCAGCCACACCCCCGACAGGGGAACCACTGAAGCTCTCTTT